These 3 T cell receptor beta chains were all obtained from the same sample, sequenced in a study of cytomegalovirus exposure and HLA in healthy donors. Use of 60 Vbeta and 13 Jbeta primers characterized the PCR. Assay used: immunoSEQ multiplex PCR; TCRdb lists only in-frame clones, some missing. The sample has some 150,000 clones; about three fifths are singletons. The sample taken for sequencing was PBMCs. These receptors were obtained from a woman in her sixties or seventies in good health and CMV-seropositive.

This clone has a handful of counts. The chain has TRBV10-3 and TRBJ2-7, with TRBD2 matching over 16 bases. This CDR3 spans 18 amino acids. With V trimmed by 2 bases and J by 7 bases, 11 bases remained unmatched. Germline CDR1 ENHRY, CDR2 SYGVKD. The CDR3 sequence: CAISEPPGLAGGPGEQYF. DNA for the CDR3: TGTGCCATCAGTGAGCCACCGGGACTAGCGGGAGGGCCCGGGGAGCAGTACTTC.

This chain connects TRBV5-1 to TRBJ2-7; 7 positions agree with TRBD1. After removal of 0 bases from V and 0 bases from J, the junction contained 3 bases not matched to a gene. The CDR3 extends over 15 amino acids. The germline CDR1 and CDR2 sequences are SGHRS and YFSETQ. CDR3 nucleotide sequence: TGCGCCAGCAGCTTGGGGACAGGCTTCTCCTACGAGCAGTACTTC. Protein sequence: CASSLGTGFSYEQYF.

The chain combines TRBV7-8 with TRBJ2-7; 11 nucleotides match TRBD1. The CDR3 runs 16 residues. V shed 5 bases, J shed 4 bases, and the junction held 10 bases outside the gene matches. Per the germline V gene, CDR1 is SGHVS and CDR2 is FQNEAQ. The CDR3 sequence: CASSPARDRGSYEQYF. DNA of the CDR3: TGTGCCAGCAGCCCCGCCCGGGACAGGGGGTCGTACGAGCAGTACTTC.